The sequence of this T cell receptor (beta chain) was determined in a study of blood T cells in healthy people across ages. Germline loops: CDR1 SGHVS, CDR2 FNYEAQ. The CDR3 runs to 13 residues. The V and J ends lost 5 bases and 4 bases respectively, with 10 bases between them. Next came a second PCR, run for about 7 to 12 cycles, which used a sample-barcoded 5' primer along with a J-beta primer mix. TCRdb passed the 5' RACE reads through MiXCR, listing each CDR3 protein once. This sample yields around 790,000 distinct CDR3 sequences, of which under 55% are seen a single time; approximately 19% belongs to the top ten.

The J gene is TRBJ2-3, the V gene TRBV7-6, with D perhaps TRBD1 (6 bases). This sequence originates from a man in his sixties in good health. Source material: blood. The CDR3 sequence: CASSRTVSDTQYF. CDR3 DNA sequence: TGTGCCAGCAGCCGGACAGTTTCAGATACGCAGTATTTT.